The rows below give T cell receptor beta chains drawn from one sample of a study of T-cell memory formation after mild COVID-19. A single record per CDR3 protein comes from TCRdb applying MiXCR to the 5' RACE reads. The sample gives approximately 150,000 distinct CDR3 sequences, about 14% of which show up once; around an eighth is in the top ten. Specimen: PBMCs or a T cell subset sorted from them (not recorded which). These receptor sequences come from an adult woman who had mild COVID-19 (a few samples of this study predate the infection). Cell type and time point are not known. Both conserved end residues are part of each CDR3. The D gene is left open where the match is weak. Clone size is not always given. Where it is, it says once, few, many or a class for expanded clones.

V: TRBV29-1; length: 16; J: TRBJ2-7; size: .; D: .; DNA: TGCAGCGTTGACGGTGGTTTGGGGACAAGCTCCTACGAGCAGTACTTC; CDR3: CSVDGGLGTSSYEQYF
V: TRBV9; length: 14; J: TRBJ1-2; size: .; D: .; DNA: TGTGCCAGCAGCGTAACCCCGGACCCATATGGCTACACCTTC; CDR3: CASSVTPDPYGYTF
V: TRBV20-1; length: 12; J: TRBJ1-5; size: .; D: .; DNA: TGCAGTGCTGAGGTTCCGAATCAGCCCCAGCATTTT; CDR3: CSAEVPNQPQHF
V: TRBV5-1; length: 11; J: TRBJ2-2; size: few; D: .; DNA: TGCGCCAGCAGTAGAGCCGGGGAGCTGTTTTTT; CDR3: CASSRAGELFF
V: TRBV28; length: 15; J: TRBJ2-5; size: few; D: .; DNA: TGTGCCAGCAGTATGGGCGGGACAGACGAAGAGACCCAGTACTTC; CDR3: CASSMGGTDEETQYF
V: TRBV6-1; length: 15; J: TRBJ2-7; size: .; D: .; DNA: TGTGCCAGCAGTGAAGGACAGTCGCTCCCCTACGAGCAGTACTTC; CDR3: CASSEGQSLPYEQYF
V: TRBV29-1; length: 14; J: TRBJ2-5; size: few; D: .; DNA: TGCAGCGTTGAAGAGGGATGGCGGAAAGAGACCCAGTACTTC; CDR3: CSVEEGWRKETQYF
V: TRBV11-2; length: 16; J: TRBJ2-7; size: few; D: TRBD2; DNA: TGTGCCAGCAGCTTAGGGCGTCTAGCGGGAGACGGCGAGCAGTACTTC; CDR3: CASSLGRLAGDGEQYF
V: TRBV24-1; length: 15; J: TRBJ2-1; size: few; D: .; DNA: TGTGCCACCAGTTGGGGCGGGATAGGCTACAATGAGCAGTTCTTC; CDR3: CATSWGGIGYNEQFF
V: TRBV6-1; length: 15; J: TRBJ2-5; size: .; D: TRBD2; DNA: TGTGCCAGCAGTGAAAGTCCGGGGCGGGGGGAGACCCAGTACTTC; CDR3: CASSESPGRGETQYF
V: TRBV6-5; length: 14; J: TRBJ2-5; size: .; D: .; DNA: TGTGCCAGCAGTCTCCGACTAGGTGGGGAGACCCAGTACTTC; CDR3: CASSLRLGGETQYF
V: TRBV5-4; length: 14; J: TRBJ2-3; size: .; D: .; DNA: TGTGCCAGCAGCCACCCGGTAGACACAGATACGCAGTATTTT; CDR3: CASSHPVDTDTQYF
V: TRBV3-1; length: 14; J: TRBJ2-4; size: .; D: .; DNA: TGTGCCAGCAGCCAACCCCGCTCGAAAAACATTCAGTACTTC; CDR3: CASSQPRSKNIQYF
V: TRBV18; length: 16; J: TRBJ2-4; size: .; D: .; DNA: TGTGCCAGCTCACCACCAGCGGGTCCGGGTAAAAACATTCAGTACTTC; CDR3: CASSPPAGPGKNIQYF
V: TRBV5-1; length: 16; J: TRBJ2-6; size: few; D: .; DNA: TGCGCCAGCAGCTTGGCTACAGGTTCTGGGGCCAACGTCCTGACTTTC; CDR3: CASSLATGSGANVLTF
V: TRBV30; length: 12; J: TRBJ1-1; size: .; D: .; DNA: TGTGCCTGGATAGAGAAAAACACTGAAGCTTTCTTT; CDR3: CAWIEKNTEAFF
V: TRBV9; length: 13; J: TRBJ2-2; size: few; D: .; DNA: TGTGCCAGCAGCGTTCGCCCTCTCGGGGAGCTGTTTTTT; CDR3: CASSVRPLGELFF
V: TRBV10-2; length: 14; J: TRBJ2-7; size: few; D: .; DNA: TGCGCCAGCACCCTCAGGGACGGTTCCTACGAGCAGTACTTC; CDR3: CASTLRDGSYEQYF
V: TRBV5-1; length: 17; J: TRBJ2-7; size: few; D: TRBD2; DNA: TGCGCCAGCAGCTTGGTTGGTAGCGGGGGTCCCTCCTACGAGCAGTACTTC; CDR3: CASSLVGSGGPSYEQYF
V: TRBV9; length: 17; J: TRBJ2-5; size: many; D: .; DNA: TGTGCCAGCAGCGTGGGAGTGGGGGGCTCAAGCCAAGAGACCCAGTACTTC; CDR3: CASSVGVGGSSQETQYF
V: TRBV7-2; length: 11; J: TRBJ2-4; size: .; D: .; DNA: TGTGCCAGCAGCTCCCGCGATGTTCAGTACTTC; CDR3: CASSSRDVQYF
V: TRBV12-3/TRBV12-4; length: 14; J: TRBJ2-2; size: .; D: .; DNA: TGTGCCAGCAGGACCCCTGGCCCCACCGGGGAGCTGTTTTTT; CDR3: CASRTPGPTGELFF
V: TRBV5-1; length: 15; J: TRBJ2-5; size: few; D: TRBD2; DNA: TGCGCCAGCAGCTGGAGACTAGCGGGGGGAGAGACCCAGTACTTC; CDR3: CASSWRLAGGETQYF
V: TRBV20-1; length: 14; J: TRBJ1-1; size: .; D: .; DNA: TGCAGTGCTACGGCGGGGGGGGCTTGGACTGAAGCTTTCTTT; CDR3: CSATAGGAWTEAFF
V: TRBV6-5; length: 15; J: TRBJ2-1; size: few; D: .; DNA: TGTGCCAGCAGTTACGGGAGTGGGGCCTACAATGAGCAGTTCTTC; CDR3: CASSYGSGAYNEQFF
V: TRBV12-3/TRBV12-4; length: 13; J: TRBJ1-2; size: .; D: .; DNA: TGTGCCAGCAGTTTCACAGTTAACTATGGCTACACCTTC; CDR3: CASSFTVNYGYTF
V: TRBV7-2; length: 16; J: TRBJ2-5; size: few; D: TRBD2; DNA: TGTGCCAGCCGATCGCCCAGCGGGGGTCTTCTGGAGACCCAGTACTTC; CDR3: CASRSPSGGLLETQYF
V: TRBV9; length: 18; J: TRBJ2-3; size: .; D: TRBD2; DNA: TGTGCCAGCAGCTCACGTCCGGGACTAGCGGCCTCCACAGATACGCAGTATTTT; CDR3: CASSSRPGLAASTDTQYF
V: TRBV29-1; length: 14; J: TRBJ2-3; size: .; D: TRBD1; DNA: TGCAGCGGTAGAACAGGGGGCCGGACAGATACGCAGTATTTT; CDR3: CSGRTGGRTDTQYF
V: TRBV7-2; length: 16; J: TRBJ2-7; size: few; D: TRBD2; DNA: TGTGCCAGCAGCCTACGGGCTAGCGGGAGACGGTACGAGCAGTACTTC; CDR3: CASSLRASGRRYEQYF
V: TRBV11-3; length: 16; J: TRBJ2-1; size: .; D: .; DNA: TGTGCCAGCAGCCCCCTACAGGGTATCTTTGGGAATGAGCAGTTCTTC; CDR3: CASSPLQGIFGNEQFF
V: TRBV7-2; length: 14; J: TRBJ2-7; size: .; D: TRBD1; DNA: TGTGCCAGCAGCCGGACAGGGGTCCCCTACGAGCAGTACTTC; CDR3: CASSRTGVPYEQYF
V: TRBV10-3; length: 14; J: TRBJ2-7; size: few; D: .; DNA: TGTGCCATCAGTGAACTAGGGGGGCCCTACGAGCAGTACTTC; CDR3: CAISELGGPYEQYF
V: TRBV7-8; length: 15; J: TRBJ2-5; size: few; D: .; DNA: TGTGCCAGCAGCCCCTCGGGGCGAACGCGGGAGACCCAGTACTTC; CDR3: CASSPSGRTRETQYF
V: TRBV5-1; length: 15; J: TRBJ2-7; size: .; D: .; DNA: TGCGCCAGCAGCTTCGGGACGGGCCCTTCCTACGAGCAGTACTTC; CDR3: CASSFGTGPSYEQYF
V: TRBV5-1; length: 15; J: TRBJ2-3; size: .; D: .; DNA: TGCGCCAGCAGCTTGGGTTCCGCTAAGGCAGATACGCAGTATTTT; CDR3: CASSLGSAKADTQYF